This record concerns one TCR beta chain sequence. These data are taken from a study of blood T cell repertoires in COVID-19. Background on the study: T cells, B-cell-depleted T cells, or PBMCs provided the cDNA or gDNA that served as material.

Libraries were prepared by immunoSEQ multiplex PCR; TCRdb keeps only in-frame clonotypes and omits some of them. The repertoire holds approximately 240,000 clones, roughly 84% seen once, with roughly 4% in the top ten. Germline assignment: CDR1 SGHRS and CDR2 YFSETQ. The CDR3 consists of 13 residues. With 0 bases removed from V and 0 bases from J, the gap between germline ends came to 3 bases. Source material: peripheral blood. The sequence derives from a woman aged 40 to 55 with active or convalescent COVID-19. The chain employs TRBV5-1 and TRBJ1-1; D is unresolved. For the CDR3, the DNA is TGCGCCAGCAGCTTGGGAGTGAACACTGAAGCTTTCTTT. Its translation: CASSLGVNTEAFF.